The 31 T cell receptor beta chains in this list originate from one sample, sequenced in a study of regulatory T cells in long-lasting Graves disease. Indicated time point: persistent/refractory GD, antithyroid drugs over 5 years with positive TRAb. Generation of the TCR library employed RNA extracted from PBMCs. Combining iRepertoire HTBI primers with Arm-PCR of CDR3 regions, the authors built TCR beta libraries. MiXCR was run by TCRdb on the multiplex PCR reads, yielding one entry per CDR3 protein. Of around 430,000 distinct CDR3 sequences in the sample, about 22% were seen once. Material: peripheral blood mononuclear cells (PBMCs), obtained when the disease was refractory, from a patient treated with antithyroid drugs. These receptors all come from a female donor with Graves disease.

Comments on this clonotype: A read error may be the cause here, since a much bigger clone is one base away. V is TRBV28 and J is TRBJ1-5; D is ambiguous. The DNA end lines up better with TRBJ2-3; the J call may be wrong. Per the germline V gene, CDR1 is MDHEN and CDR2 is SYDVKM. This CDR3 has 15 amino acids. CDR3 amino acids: CASSLSGRINQPQYF. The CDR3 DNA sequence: TGTGCCAGCAGTTTATCAGGACGGATTAATCAGCCCCAGTATTTT.

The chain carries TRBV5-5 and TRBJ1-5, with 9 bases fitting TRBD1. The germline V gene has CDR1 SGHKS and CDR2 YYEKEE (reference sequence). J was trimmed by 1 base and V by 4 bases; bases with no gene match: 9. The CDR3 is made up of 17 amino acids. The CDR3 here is CASSRASGQGSNQPQHF. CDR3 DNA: TGTGCCAGCAGCCGGGCCTCGGGACAGGGAAGCAATCAGCCCCAGCATTTT.

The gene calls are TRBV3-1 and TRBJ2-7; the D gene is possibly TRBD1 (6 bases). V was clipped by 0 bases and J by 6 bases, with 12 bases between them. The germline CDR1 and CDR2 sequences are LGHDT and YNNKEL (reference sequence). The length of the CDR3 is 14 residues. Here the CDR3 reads CASSQDLTGREQYF. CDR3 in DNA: TGTGCCAGCAGCCAAGACCTTACAGGGCGCGAGCAGTACTTC.

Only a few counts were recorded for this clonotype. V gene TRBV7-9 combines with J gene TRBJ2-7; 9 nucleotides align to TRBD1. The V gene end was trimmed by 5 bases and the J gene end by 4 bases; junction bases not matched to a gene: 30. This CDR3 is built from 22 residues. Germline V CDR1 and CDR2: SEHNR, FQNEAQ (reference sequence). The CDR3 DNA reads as TGTGCCAGCAGCCCACGCGTCGGGGGAAGCGTTTCCACCTGGACAGGGGAATACGAGCAGTACTTC. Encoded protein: CASSPRVGGSVSTWTGEYEQYF.

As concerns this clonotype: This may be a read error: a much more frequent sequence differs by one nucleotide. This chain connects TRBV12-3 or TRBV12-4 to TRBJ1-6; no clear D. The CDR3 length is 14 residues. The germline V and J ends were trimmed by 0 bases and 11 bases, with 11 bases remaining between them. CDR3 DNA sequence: TGTGCCAGCAGTTTAGCCGCCGTTTCTCCACCCCTCCACTTT. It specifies CASSLAAVSPPLHF.

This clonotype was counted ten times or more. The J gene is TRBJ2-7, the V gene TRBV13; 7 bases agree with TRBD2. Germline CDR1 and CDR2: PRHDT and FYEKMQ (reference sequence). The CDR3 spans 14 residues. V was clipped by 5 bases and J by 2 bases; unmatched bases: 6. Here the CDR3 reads CASSRTGRTYEQYF. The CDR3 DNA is TGTGCCAGCAGCCGGACCGGGAGGACCTACGAGCAGTACTTC.

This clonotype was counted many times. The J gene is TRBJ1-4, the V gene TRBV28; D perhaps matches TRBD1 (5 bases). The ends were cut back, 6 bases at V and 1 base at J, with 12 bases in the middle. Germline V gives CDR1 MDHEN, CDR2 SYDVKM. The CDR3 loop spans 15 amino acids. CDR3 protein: CASSSTGRTNEKLFF. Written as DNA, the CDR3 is TGTGCCAGCAGCTCTACGGGACGAACTAATGAAAAACTGTTTTTT.

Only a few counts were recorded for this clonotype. The CDR3 spells CASSWGQGRTDTQYF. The CDR3 DNA reads as TGTGCCAGCAGTTGGGGACAGGGTCGCACAGATACGCAGTATTTT. The gene calls are TRBV12-3 or TRBV12-4 and TRBJ2-3; 9 positions match TRBD1. The CDR3 sequence is 15 residues long. After removal of 4 bases from V and 1 base from J, the junction contained 3 bases not matched to a gene.

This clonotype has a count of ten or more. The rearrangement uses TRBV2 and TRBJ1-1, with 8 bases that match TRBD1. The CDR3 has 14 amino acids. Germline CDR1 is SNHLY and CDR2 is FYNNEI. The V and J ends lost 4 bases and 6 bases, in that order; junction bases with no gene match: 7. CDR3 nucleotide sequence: TGTGCCAGCAGTGTGGGACAGGTAGCGCCTGAAGCTTTCTTT. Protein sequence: CASSVGQVAPEAFF.

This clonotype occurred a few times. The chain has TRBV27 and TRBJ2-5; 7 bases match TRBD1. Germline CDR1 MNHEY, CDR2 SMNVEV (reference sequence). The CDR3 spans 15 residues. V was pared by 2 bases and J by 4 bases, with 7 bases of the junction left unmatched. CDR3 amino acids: CASSLDRVGRETQYF. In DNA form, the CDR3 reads TGTGCCAGCAGTTTAGACAGGGTTGGTCGAGAGACCCAGTACTTC.

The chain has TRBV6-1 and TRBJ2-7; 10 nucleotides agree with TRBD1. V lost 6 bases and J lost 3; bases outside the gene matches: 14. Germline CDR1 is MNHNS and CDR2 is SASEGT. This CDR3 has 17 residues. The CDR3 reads CASSLGPGGTGDYEQYF. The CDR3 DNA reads TGTGCCAGCAGCTTAGGTCCGGGAGGGACAGGGGACTACGAGCAGTACTTC.

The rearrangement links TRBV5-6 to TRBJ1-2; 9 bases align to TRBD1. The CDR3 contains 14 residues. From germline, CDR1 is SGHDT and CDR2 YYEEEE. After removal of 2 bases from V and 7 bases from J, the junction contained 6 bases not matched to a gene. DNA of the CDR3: TGTGCCAGCAGCTTCCGGGACAGGGATTTTGGCTACACCTTC. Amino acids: CASSFRDRDFGYTF. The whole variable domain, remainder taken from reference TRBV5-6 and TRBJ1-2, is DAGVTQSPTHLIKTRGQQVTLRCSPKSGHDTVSWYQQALGQGPQFIFQYYEEEERQRGNFPDRFSGHQFPNYSSELNVNALLLGDSALYLCASSFRDRDFGYTFGSGTRLTVV.

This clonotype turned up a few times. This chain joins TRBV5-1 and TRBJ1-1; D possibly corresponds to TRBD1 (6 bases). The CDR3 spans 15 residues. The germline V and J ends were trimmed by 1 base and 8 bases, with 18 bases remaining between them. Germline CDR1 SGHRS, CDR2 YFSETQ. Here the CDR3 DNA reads TGCGCCAGCAGCTTGTATGATGGAGGGGGGCAAGAAGCTTTCTTT. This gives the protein CASSLYDGGGQEAFF.

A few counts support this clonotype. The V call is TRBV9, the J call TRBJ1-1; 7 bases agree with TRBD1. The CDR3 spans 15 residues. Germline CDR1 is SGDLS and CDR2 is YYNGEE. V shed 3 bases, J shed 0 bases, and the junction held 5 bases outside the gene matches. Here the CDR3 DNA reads TGTGCCAGCAGCGGGACCGGGACAGTGAACACTGAAGCTTTCTTT. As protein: CASSGTGTVNTEAFF.

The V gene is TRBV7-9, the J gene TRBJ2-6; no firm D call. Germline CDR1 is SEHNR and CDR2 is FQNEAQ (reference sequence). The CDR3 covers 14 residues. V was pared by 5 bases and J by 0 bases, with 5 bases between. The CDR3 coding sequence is TGTGCCAGCAGCCCGGCCTCTGGGGCCAACGTCCTGACTTTC. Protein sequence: CASSPASGANVLTF.

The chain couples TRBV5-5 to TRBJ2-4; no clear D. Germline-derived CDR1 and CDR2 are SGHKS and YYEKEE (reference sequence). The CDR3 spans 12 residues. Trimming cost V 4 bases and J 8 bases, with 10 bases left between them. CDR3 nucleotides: TGTGCCAGCAGCCCAACCGCTTACATTCAGTACTTC. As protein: CASSPTAYIQYF.

The CDR3 DNA sequence: TGTGCCAGCAGCCAAGAAGGGGGGGATCAGCCCCAGCATTTT. Residues: CASSQEGGDQPQHF. The chain employs TRBV3-1 and TRBJ1-5; D might be TRBD1 (6 bases). The CDR3 length is 14 residues. Trimming pared 0 bases from V and 5 bases from J, leaving 8 bases between. Germline V lookup: CDR1 LGHDT, CDR2 YNNKEL (reference sequence). The full variable domain, its missing parts supplied by reference TRBV3-1 and TRBJ1-5, is DTAVSQTPKYLVTQMGNDKSIKCEQNLGHDTMYWYKQDSKKFLKIMFSYNNKELIINETVPNRFSPKSPDKAHLNLHINSLELGDSAVYFCASSQEGGDQPQHFGDGTRLSIL.

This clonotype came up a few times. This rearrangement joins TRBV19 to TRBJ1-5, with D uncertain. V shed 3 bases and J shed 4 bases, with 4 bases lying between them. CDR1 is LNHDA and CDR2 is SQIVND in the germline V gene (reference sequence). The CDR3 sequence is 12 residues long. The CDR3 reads CASSIYNQPQHF. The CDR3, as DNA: TGTGCCAGTAGTATTTATAATCAGCCCCAGCATTTT.

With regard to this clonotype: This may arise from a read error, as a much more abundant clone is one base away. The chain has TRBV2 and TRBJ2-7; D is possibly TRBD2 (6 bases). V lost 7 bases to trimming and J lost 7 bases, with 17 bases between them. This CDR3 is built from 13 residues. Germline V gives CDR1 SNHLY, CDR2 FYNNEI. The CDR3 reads CASTIGPGEEQYF. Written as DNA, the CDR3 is TGTGCCAGCACGATAGGGCCGGGGGAGGAGCAGTACTTC.

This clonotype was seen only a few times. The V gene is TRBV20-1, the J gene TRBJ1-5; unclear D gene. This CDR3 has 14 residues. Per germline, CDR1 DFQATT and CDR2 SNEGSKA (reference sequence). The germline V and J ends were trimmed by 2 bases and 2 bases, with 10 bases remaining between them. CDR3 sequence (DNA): TGCAGTGCTAGATATGGGGTCGGCAATCAGCCCCAGCATTTT. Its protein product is CSARYGVGNQPQHF.

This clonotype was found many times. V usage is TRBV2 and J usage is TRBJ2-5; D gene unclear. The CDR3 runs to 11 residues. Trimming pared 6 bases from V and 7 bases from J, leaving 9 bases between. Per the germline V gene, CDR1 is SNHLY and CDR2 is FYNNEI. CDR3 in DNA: TGTGCCAGCAGCTCCTCGGGGACCCAGTACTTC. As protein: CASSSSGTQYF.

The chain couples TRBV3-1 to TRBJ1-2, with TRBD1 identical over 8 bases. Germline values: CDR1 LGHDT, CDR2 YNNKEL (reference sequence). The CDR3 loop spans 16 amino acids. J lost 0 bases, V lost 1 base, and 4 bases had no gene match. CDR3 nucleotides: TGTGCCAGCAGCCAAGGGGGACAGGCAGCTAACTATGGCTACACCTTC. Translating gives CASSQGGQAANYGYTF.

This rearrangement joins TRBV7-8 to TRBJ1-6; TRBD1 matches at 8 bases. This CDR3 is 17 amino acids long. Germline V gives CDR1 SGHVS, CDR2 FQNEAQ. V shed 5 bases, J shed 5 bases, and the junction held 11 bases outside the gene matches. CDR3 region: CASSPNPRQGNNSPLHF. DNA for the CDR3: TGTGCCAGCAGCCCCAACCCCCGACAGGGGAATAATTCACCCCTCCACTTT.

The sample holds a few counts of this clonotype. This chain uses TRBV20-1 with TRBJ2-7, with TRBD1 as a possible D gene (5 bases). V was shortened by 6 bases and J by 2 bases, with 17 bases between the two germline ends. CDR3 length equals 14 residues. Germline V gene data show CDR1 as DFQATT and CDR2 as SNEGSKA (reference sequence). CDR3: CSAPRTISAYEQYF. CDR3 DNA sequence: TGCAGTGCACCTCGGACAATCAGCGCCTACGAGCAGTACTTC.

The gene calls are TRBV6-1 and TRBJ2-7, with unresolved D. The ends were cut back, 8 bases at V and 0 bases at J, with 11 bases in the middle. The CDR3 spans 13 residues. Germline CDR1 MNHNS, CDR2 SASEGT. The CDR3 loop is CASLSSPSYEQYF. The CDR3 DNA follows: TGTGCCAGCCTTTCCTCGCCCTCCTACGAGCAGTACTTC.

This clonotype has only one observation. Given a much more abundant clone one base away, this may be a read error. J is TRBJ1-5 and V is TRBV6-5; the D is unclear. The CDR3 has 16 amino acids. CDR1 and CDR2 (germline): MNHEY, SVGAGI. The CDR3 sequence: CASSYRLRRRNRPQHF. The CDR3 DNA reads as TGTGCCAGCAGTTACCGCCTGAGAAGGCGCAATCGGCCCCAGCATTTT.

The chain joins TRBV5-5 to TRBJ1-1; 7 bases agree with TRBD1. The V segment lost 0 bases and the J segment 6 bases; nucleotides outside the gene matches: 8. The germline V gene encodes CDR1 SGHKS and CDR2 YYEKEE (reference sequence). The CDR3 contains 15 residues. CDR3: CASSLGDTGVAEAFF. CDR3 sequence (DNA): TGTGCCAGCAGCTTGGGGGACACAGGGGTGGCTGAAGCTTTCTTT.

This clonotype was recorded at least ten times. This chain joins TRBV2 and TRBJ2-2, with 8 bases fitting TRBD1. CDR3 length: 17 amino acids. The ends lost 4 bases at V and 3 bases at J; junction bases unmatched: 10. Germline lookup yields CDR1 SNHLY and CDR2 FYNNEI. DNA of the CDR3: TGTGCCAGCAGTGTTGAGCTGACAGGGGAAGACACCGGGGAGCTGTTTTTT. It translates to CASSVELTGEDTGELFF. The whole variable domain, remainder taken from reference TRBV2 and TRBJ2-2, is EPEVTQTPSHQVTQMGQEVILRCVPISNHLYFYWYRQILGQKVEFLVSFYNNEISEKSEIFDDQFSVERPDGSNFTLKIRSTKLEDSAMYFCASSVELTGEDTGELFFGEGSRLTVL.

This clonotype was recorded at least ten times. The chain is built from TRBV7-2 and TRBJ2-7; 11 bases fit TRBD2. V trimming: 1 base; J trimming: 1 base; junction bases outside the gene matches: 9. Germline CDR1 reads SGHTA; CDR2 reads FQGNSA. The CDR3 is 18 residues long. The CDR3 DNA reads TGTGCCAGCAGCTTAGTCCCTAGCGGGGGGCTTACGTCCTACGAGCAGTACTTC. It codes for CASSLVPSGGLTSYEQYF.

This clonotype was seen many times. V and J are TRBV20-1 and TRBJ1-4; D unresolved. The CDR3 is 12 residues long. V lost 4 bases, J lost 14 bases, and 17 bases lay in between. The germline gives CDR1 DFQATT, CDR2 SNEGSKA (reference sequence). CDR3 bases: TGCAGTGCTATCGACGGCTTTGGGAAGCTGTTTTTT. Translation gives CSAIDGFGKLFF.

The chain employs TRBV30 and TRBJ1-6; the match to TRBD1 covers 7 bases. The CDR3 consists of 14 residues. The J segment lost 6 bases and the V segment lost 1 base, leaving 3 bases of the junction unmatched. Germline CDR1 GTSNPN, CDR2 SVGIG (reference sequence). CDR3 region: CAWSEGASNSPLHF. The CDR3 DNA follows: TGTGCCTGGAGTGAGGGGGCAAGTAATTCACCCCTCCACTTT.